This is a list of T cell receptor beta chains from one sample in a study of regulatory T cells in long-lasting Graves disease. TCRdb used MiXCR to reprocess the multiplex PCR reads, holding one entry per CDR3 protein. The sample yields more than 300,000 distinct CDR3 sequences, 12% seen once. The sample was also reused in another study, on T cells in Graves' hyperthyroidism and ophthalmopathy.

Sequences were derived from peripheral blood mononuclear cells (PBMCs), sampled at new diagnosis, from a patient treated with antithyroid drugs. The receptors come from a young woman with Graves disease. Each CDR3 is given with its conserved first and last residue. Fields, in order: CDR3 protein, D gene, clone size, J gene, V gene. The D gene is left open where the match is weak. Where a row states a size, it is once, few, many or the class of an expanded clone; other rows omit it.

cdr3_aa: CASRPGQQNTEAFF
d_call: NA
clone_size: many
j_call: TRBJ1-1
v_call: TRBV6-1

cdr3_aa: CASSFGSGPMETQYF
d_call: NA
clone_size: many
j_call: TRBJ2-5
v_call: TRBV5-5

cdr3_aa: CASSIGRTGGFQPQHF
d_call: TRBD1
clone_size: many
j_call: TRBJ1-5
v_call: TRBV19

cdr3_aa: CASSSGQGTSNQPQHF
d_call: TRBD1
clone_size: NA
j_call: TRBJ1-5
v_call: TRBV7-2

cdr3_aa: CASSFRENTGELFF
d_call: NA
clone_size: few
j_call: TRBJ2-2
v_call: TRBV7-8

cdr3_aa: CAISDQGAADEKLFF
d_call: TRBD1
clone_size: few
j_call: TRBJ1-4
v_call: TRBV10-3

cdr3_aa: CSVRNPTRANTGELFF
d_call: NA
clone_size: many
j_call: TRBJ2-2
v_call: TRBV20-1

cdr3_aa: CASSLAPSGGSYNEQFF
d_call: TRBD2
clone_size: few
j_call: TRBJ2-1
v_call: TRBV12-3/TRBV12-4

cdr3_aa: CASSEMMAGLSLNEQFF
d_call: NA
clone_size: few
j_call: TRBJ2-1
v_call: TRBV6-1

cdr3_aa: CATSRDPGHREGQPQHF
d_call: NA
clone_size: NA
j_call: TRBJ1-5
v_call: TRBV15

cdr3_aa: CAIRGAGTSGSYEQYF
d_call: TRBD2
clone_size: few
j_call: TRBJ2-7
v_call: TRBV10-3

cdr3_aa: CATSRGQETQYF
d_call: NA
clone_size: many
j_call: TRBJ2-5
v_call: TRBV12-3/TRBV12-4

cdr3_aa: CASSYGTDPSNEQFF
d_call: TRBD1
clone_size: many
j_call: TRBJ2-1
v_call: TRBV6-9

cdr3_aa: CSATLGAVSSNEQFF
d_call: NA
clone_size: many
j_call: TRBJ2-1
v_call: TRBV20-1

cdr3_aa: CASSLAGGIETQYF
d_call: NA
clone_size: NA
j_call: TRBJ2-5
v_call: TRBV5-1

cdr3_aa: CASSYPVGGGTEAFF
d_call: NA
clone_size: many
j_call: TRBJ1-1
v_call: TRBV6-5

cdr3_aa: CASSYTRTSDMFF
d_call: TRBD2
clone_size: many
j_call: TRBJ2-1
v_call: TRBV27

cdr3_aa: CASSLAPAGAEQFF
d_call: TRBD2
clone_size: few
j_call: TRBJ2-1
v_call: TRBV7-8

cdr3_aa: CASSLARRNNEQFF
d_call: NA
clone_size: many
j_call: TRBJ2-1
v_call: TRBV5-1

cdr3_aa: CASSAPFGNTEAFF
d_call: NA
clone_size: few
j_call: TRBJ1-1
v_call: TRBV6-4

cdr3_aa: CASSSQGGLAGVRNEQFF
d_call: TRBD2
clone_size: few
j_call: TRBJ2-1
v_call: TRBV11-2

cdr3_aa: CASRDDGSYSNQPQHF
d_call: NA
clone_size: NA
j_call: TRBJ1-5
v_call: TRBV6-2/TRBV6-3

cdr3_aa: CASSGPDRVGLLDEKLFF
d_call: TRBD1
clone_size: many
j_call: TRBJ1-4
v_call: TRBV13

cdr3_aa: CASSSRGHTIVNYGYTF
d_call: NA
clone_size: many
j_call: TRBJ1-2
v_call: TRBV13

cdr3_aa: CASSLMPGQGRRTEAFF
d_call: TRBD1
clone_size: many
j_call: TRBJ1-1
v_call: TRBV7-9

cdr3_aa: CASRRTSGSYEQYF
d_call: TRBD2
clone_size: many
j_call: TRBJ2-7
v_call: TRBV12-3/TRBV12-4

cdr3_aa: CAISERTGRTEAFF
d_call: TRBD1
clone_size: many
j_call: TRBJ1-1
v_call: TRBV10-3

cdr3_aa: CASSAGHEQFF
d_call: NA
clone_size: many
j_call: TRBJ2-1
v_call: TRBV12-3/TRBV12-4

cdr3_aa: CASDAFSPNNEQFF
d_call: NA
clone_size: many
j_call: TRBJ2-1
v_call: TRBV2

cdr3_aa: CASSQVGSQGTQYF
d_call: NA
clone_size: NA
j_call: TRBJ2-5
v_call: TRBV14

cdr3_aa: CASSQVTGFNQPQHF
d_call: NA
clone_size: few
j_call: TRBJ1-5
v_call: TRBV4-2

cdr3_aa: CASSEGGRYGYTF
d_call: NA
clone_size: many
j_call: TRBJ1-2
v_call: TRBV28

cdr3_aa: CASSAGTIAYEQYF
d_call: NA
clone_size: NA
j_call: TRBJ2-7
v_call: TRBV9

cdr3_aa: CASSIAGGSHSDTQYF
d_call: TRBD2
clone_size: NA
j_call: TRBJ2-3
v_call: TRBV19

cdr3_aa: CASSQGQANTEAFF
d_call: NA
clone_size: many
j_call: TRBJ1-1
v_call: TRBV4-3

cdr3_aa: CSALRSAGELFF
d_call: NA
clone_size: many
j_call: TRBJ2-2
v_call: TRBV20-1

cdr3_aa: CASSQEATGAYEQYF
d_call: NA
clone_size: few
j_call: TRBJ2-7
v_call: TRBV4-3

cdr3_aa: CASSFPRGALETQYF
d_call: NA
clone_size: many
j_call: TRBJ2-5
v_call: TRBV5-4

cdr3_aa: CASSDPSAMNTGELLF
d_call: NA
clone_size: NA
j_call: TRBJ2-2
v_call: TRBV12-3/TRBV12-4

cdr3_aa: CASSPPSGSYNEQFF
d_call: NA
clone_size: many
j_call: TRBJ2-1
v_call: TRBV18

cdr3_aa: CASSILGLSYNEQFF
d_call: NA
clone_size: many
j_call: TRBJ2-1
v_call: TRBV19

cdr3_aa: CASTDTTSWTGELFF
d_call: TRBD2
clone_size: NA
j_call: TRBJ2-2
v_call: TRBV2

cdr3_aa: CASSHQLGASGPEAFF
d_call: NA
clone_size: many
j_call: TRBJ1-1
v_call: TRBV6-1

cdr3_aa: CASSLGVFGRGYTF
d_call: NA
clone_size: many
j_call: TRBJ1-2
v_call: TRBV12-3/TRBV12-4

cdr3_aa: CASSFTSYEQYF
d_call: NA
clone_size: many
j_call: TRBJ2-7
v_call: TRBV12-3/TRBV12-4

cdr3_aa: CASRPWDTGELFF
d_call: NA
clone_size: many
j_call: TRBJ2-2
v_call: TRBV6-1

cdr3_aa: CSVRWARNLTDTQYF
d_call: NA
clone_size: NA
j_call: TRBJ2-3
v_call: TRBV29-1